Listed below are T cell receptor beta chains from one sample, sequenced in a study of vaccination effects on CD4 cells after COVID-19. Data came from immunoSEQ multiplex PCR; TCRdb stores just in-frame clones and leaves some out. Of 35,000 to 50,000 clones in the sample, around 77% were seen once. Their cognate antigens are unknown. The material was CD4+ T cells from PBMCs cultured with HCoV-NL63 spike peptides, obtained before COVID-19 vaccination. Every receptor here comes from a human donor who received a COVID-19 vaccine. Both conserved end residues are part of each CDR3. Fields, in order: V gene, CDR3 protein.

TRBV14 CASSQDGRANEKLFF
TRBV18 CASSPPPRGTYTF
TRBV19 CASSWDREETQYF
TRBV28 CASSSLAGGFSGNTIYF
TRBV7-9 CASSFETVYNEQFF
TRBV11-2 CASSLERGNYGYTF
TRBV10-3 CAITSPGQGLDTIYF
TRBV6-5 CASRQEPNTEAFF
TRBV7-9 CASSFGTSGFYNEQFF
TRBV7-9 CASSFLASMTTNYGYTF
TRBV2 CASSETSSNQPQHF
TRBV7-2 CASSLGTGIRLNTEAFF
TRBV5-1 CASSFDGAVDTQYF
TRBV27 CASSHLGETQYF
TRBV5-1 CASSLQGGGYTF
TRBV7-2 CASSLGGPFTDTQYF
TRBV2 CASSENLAGDETQYF
TRBV29-1 CSVKDRDYNEQFF
TRBV24-1 CATDRGSSGELFF
TRBV3-1/TRBV3-2 CASSPGQADSPLHF